Listed below are T cell receptor beta chains from one sample, sequenced in a study of T cell repertoires in cytomegalovirus infection. TCRdb recomputed calls from the reads with MiXCR, one row per CDR3 protein. The sample records some 400,000 distinct CDR3 sequences, approximately 33% being singletons. The sample was PBMCs. The source is a human donor in good health (CMV status not recorded). Some clones in this sample may be carry-over from other donors' samples. The CDR3 runs from the conserved cysteine through the conserved F or W. Fields, in order: D gene, J gene, V gene, clone size, CDR3 DNA, CDR3 protein. D genes are given only for firm matches. The size of a clone is reported for some rows only, either as once, few or many, or as a class for expanded clones.

NA TRBJ2-1 TRBV30 NA NA CAWRERWGTGTYNEKFF
NA TRBJ1-4 TRBV7-6 NA TGTGCCAGCAGCCTGGGACGCTCCGGGGAAGGCGAAAAACTGTTTTTT CASSLGRSGEGEKLFF
NA TRBJ2-7 TRBV7-6 many TGTGCCAGCAGCCCCCGTTTAGGGGCGGCCCTCGAGCAGTACTTC CASSPRLGAALEQYF
NA TRBJ1-1 TRBV7-2 many TGTGCCAGCAGCTCCTTAGTAGCCACTGAAGCTTTCTTT CASSSLVATEAFF
TRBD2 TRBJ2-5 TRBV7-2 many TGTGCCAGCAGGGAGATAGCGGGGGAGACCCAGTACTTC CASREIAGETQYF
NA TRBJ1-3 TRBV7-6 many TGTGCCAGCAGCTCAGTAGGGGGGAGCTCTGGAAACACCATATATTTT CASSSVGGSSGNTIYF
NA TRBJ2-1 TRBV27 NA TGTGCCAGCAGTCCCACCTCCACTAATGAGCAGTTCTTC CASSPTSTNEQFF
TRBD1 TRBJ2-5 TRBV7-2 many TGTGCCAGCAGCAGGACAGGGGACCAAGAGACCCAGTACTTC CASSRTGDQETQYF
NA TRBJ1-3 TRBV7-8 many TGTGCCAGCAGCTACCAGGCCCGGGCCCCCTCTGGAAACACCATATATTTT CASSYQARAPSGNTIYF
NA TRBJ1-2 TRBV18 NA TGTGCCAGCTCACCTTCAGCCCAGGGTGCTTATCCTAACTATGGCTACACCTTC CASSPSAQGAYPNYGYTF
TRBD1 TRBJ1-5 TRBV19 few TGTGCCAGTACCCCTGGGACAGGTCGGGGTGGGGCCCAGCATTTT CASTPGTGRGGAQHF
TRBD1 TRBJ1-5 TRBV20-1 few TGCAGTGCCTCCCCGCCGCAGGGGGACAATCAGCCCCAGCATTTT CSASPPQGDNQPQHF
TRBD1 TRBJ1-2 TRBV12-3/TRBV12-4 few TGTGCCAGCAGTTTAGCGGAGAGAACAGGGGCCGCCTTC CASSLAERTGAAF
NA TRBJ2-1 TRBV5-1 NA TGCGCCAGCAAGAGGGACACTGGCTACAAGGAGCAGTTCTTC CASKRDTGYKEQFF
NA TRBJ2-1 TRBV7-9 NA TGTGCCAGCAGCTTTCCACCTTACAATGAGCAGTTCTTC CASSFPPYNEQFF
NA TRBJ2-1 TRBV27 few TGTGCCAGCAGTTTTAGGGGAAATTACAATGAGCAGTTCTTC CASSFRGNYNEQFF
NA TRBJ2-7 TRBV20-1 few TGCAGGGCAGGGAAGGGCTCCGAGCAGTACTTC CRAGKGSEQYF
NA TRBJ2-7 TRBV2 few TGTGCCAGCAGTAGGGAACAGGGACCGAAGTACGAGCAGTACTTC CASSREQGPKYEQYF
NA TRBJ1-2 TRBV7-2 many TGTGCCAGCAGCTTATCAGCAGGGAACTATGGCTACACCTTC CASSLSAGNYGYTF